Listed here are 24 T cell receptor beta chains from one sample, sequenced in a study of T cell changes during pregnancy in multiple sclerosis. Only in-frame clones appear in the TCRdb table, and some are missing; sequencing was by immunoSEQ multiplex PCR. Found here are about 110,000 clones, about 90% of them singletons; the top ten hold 1.6%. The material sequenced was peripheral blood, taken before pregnancy. These receptors were taken from a female donor with multiple sclerosis, enrolled in a pregnancy study.

The chain is built from TRBV15 and TRBJ1-5; 7 nucleotides match TRBD1. V trimming: 6 bases; J trimming: 4 bases; junction bases outside the gene matches: 3. Germline CDR1 and CDR2: LNHNV and YYDKDF (reference sequence). CDR3 length: 13 amino acids. CDR3 region: CATSRQGNQPQHF. The DNA for the CDR3 is TGTGCCACCAGTAGACAGGGAAATCAGCCCCAGCATTTT.

This chain uses TRBV29-1 with TRBJ2-6; possible D gene TRBD1, 5 bases. In germline, CDR1 is SQVTM, CDR2 ANQGSEA. The CDR3 consists of 15 residues. Trimming removed 6 bases from V and 0 bases from J, with 12 bases in between. The CDR3 spells CSVSGAYSGANVLTF. CDR3 DNA: TGCAGCGTCAGTGGGGCTTACTCTGGGGCCAACGTCCTGACTTTC.

This clone was recorded only once. The CDR3 spells CAWSGGKGGEQYF. The CDR3 DNA reads TGTGCCTGGAGCGGGGGGAAGGGAGGCGAGCAGTACTTC. The chain couples TRBV30 to TRBJ2-7; TRBD2 agrees at 7 bases. Germline CDR1 GTSNPN, CDR2 SVGIG (reference sequence). There are 13 residues in the CDR3. Germline trimming cut 3 bases from V and 6 bases from J; bases unmatched to any gene: 8. Using reference TRBV30 and TRBJ2-7 for the parts outside the CDR3, the full variable domain is SQTIHQWPATLVQPVGSPLSLECTVEGTSNPNLYWYRQAAGRGLQLLFYSVGIGQISSEVPQNLSASRPQDRQFILSSKKLLLSDSGFYLCAWSGGKGGEQYFGPGTRLTVT.

The V and J genes are TRBV5-6 and TRBJ1-2, with 10 nucleotides matching TRBD1. V dropped 1 base and J dropped 5; count of bases not matched to a gene: 2. The CDR3 is 14 amino acids. Per germline, CDR1 SGHDT and CDR2 YYEEEE. Here the CDR3 reads CASSLWDRGYGYTF. The CDR3 coding sequence is TGTGCCAGCAGCTTGTGGGACAGGGGATATGGCTACACCTTC.

V gene TRBV30 combines with J gene TRBJ2-3; D remains unclear. V was cut by 2 bases and J by 5 bases, with 8 bases left in between. The germline CDR1 and CDR2 sequences are GTSNPN and SVGIG (reference sequence). The CDR3 has 12 residues. The chain's CDR3 is CAWSPTLDTQYF. CDR3 bases: TGTGCCTGGAGTCCAACATTAGATACGCAGTATTTT.

This chain joins TRBV28 and TRBJ1-1; D gene unclear. Trimming shortened V by 1 base and J by 1 base, and 4 bases separated the two germline ends. CDR3 length: 13 amino acids. In germline, CDR1 is MDHEN, CDR2 SYDVKM. Here the CDR3 reads CASSLLANTEAFF. The CDR3 DNA reads as TGTGCCAGCAGTTTATTGGCGAACACTGAAGCTTTCTTT.

V usage is TRBV7-2 and J usage is TRBJ2-3; 7 nucleotides match TRBD2. CDR1 and CDR2 from the germline V gene are SGHTA and FQGNSA. Trimming removed 4 bases from V and 2 bases from J; junction bases left unmatched: 6. The CDR3 spans 15 residues. CDR3 DNA sequence: TGTGCCAGCAGCTCTTCTAGCGGATTCACAGATACGCAGTATTTT. It translates to CASSSSSGFTDTQYF.

CDR3 region: CASSARLAGITDTQYF. CDR3 nucleotide sequence: TGTGCCAGCAGCGCCCGACTAGCGGGAATCACAGATACGCAGTATTTT. The chain couples TRBV9 to TRBJ2-3; 11 nucleotides align to TRBD2. The CDR3 runs 16 residues. V was clipped by 3 bases and J by 2 bases; unmatched bases: 5. Germline lookup yields CDR1 SGDLS and CDR2 YYNGEE.

The chain recombines TRBV7-3 with TRBJ2-7; 7 bases are a match to TRBD1. The CDR3 length is 18 residues. J was trimmed by 4 bases and V by 4 bases; bases with no gene match: 19. Germline-derived CDR1 and CDR2 are SGHTA and FQGTGA. The CDR3 here is CASSSNPGPGQNLYEQYF. The CDR3 DNA reads TGTGCCAGCAGCTCTAATCCAGGCCCGGGACAGAACCTTTACGAGCAGTACTTC.

This rearrangement joins TRBV7-8 to TRBJ1-5; D is possibly TRBD1 (6 bases). Germline V gives CDR1 SGHVS, CDR2 FQNEAQ. Trimming pared 1 base from V and 5 bases from J, leaving 9 bases between. This CDR3 contains 14 residues. The CDR3 nucleotides read TGTGCCAGCAGCTTAGGGGCAGGGGATCAGCCCCAGCATTTT. Translation gives CASSLGAGDQPQHF.

This chain joins TRBV18 and TRBJ1-1; D possibly corresponds to TRBD1 (5 bases). CDR1 is KGHSH, CDR2 LQKENI, per germline. The V gene lost 1 base and the J gene lost 0 bases, with 24 bases spanning the gap. This CDR3 is built from 20 residues. The chain's CDR3 is CASSPQAQGSSGGMNTEAFF. The CDR3, as DNA: TGTGCCAGCTCACCACAGGCCCAGGGCAGTTCGGGGGGAATGAACACTGAAGCTTTCTTT.

The CDR3: CASSLGARGETQYF. The DNA for the CDR3 is TGTGCCAGCAGCTTAGGGGCCAGGGGCGAGACCCAGTACTTC. The gene calls are TRBV7-2 and TRBJ2-5; possibly TRBD1 for D (6 bases). The CDR3 sequence is 14 residues long. Germline V gene data show CDR1 as SGHTA and CDR2 as FQGNSA. V shed 1 base and J shed 5 bases, with 11 bases lying between them.

V usage is TRBV7-9 and J usage is TRBJ1-2, with 7 positions matching TRBD1. Germline lookup yields CDR1 SEHNR and CDR2 FQNEAQ (reference sequence). The CDR3 spans 14 residues. V lost 6 bases and J lost 4; bases outside the gene matches: 8. The CDR3 spells CASSQEGQTYGYTF. CDR3 coding DNA: TGTGCCAGCAGTCAGGAGGGACAGACCTATGGCTACACCTTC.

The V and J genes are TRBV27 and TRBJ2-2, with D unclear. Looked up from germline, CDR1 is MNHEY and CDR2 is SMNVEV (reference sequence). The CDR3 is 15 amino acids. Trimming took 2 bases from V and 0 from J, leaving 7 bases between them. The CDR3 DNA reads TGTGCCAGCAGTTTAGCCAGAACGAACACCGGGGAGCTGTTTTTT. Protein sequence: CASSLARTNTGELFF.

J is TRBJ1-1 and V is TRBV27; D is undetermined. Germline V CDR1 and CDR2: MNHEY, SMNVEV (reference sequence). This CDR3 has 14 residues. V was shortened by 3 bases and J by 6 bases, with 14 bases between the two germline ends. The CDR3 sequence: CASSFLGDNAEAFF. The DNA for the CDR3 is TGTGCCAGCAGTTTTTTAGGAGATAATGCTGAAGCTTTCTTT.

The chain couples TRBV4-1 to TRBJ2-2; 7 positions match TRBD2. The CDR3 totals 16 residues. CDR1 is MGHRA, CDR2 YSYEKL, per germline. V lost 5 bases to trimming and J lost 0 bases; unmatched junction nucleotides: 6. The CDR3 protein is CASSSHGGTNTGELFF. In nucleotides, the CDR3 is TGCGCCAGCAGCTCTCACGGGGGGACGAACACCGGGGAGCTGTTTTTT.

The sample holds one count of this clone. The V call is TRBV15, the J call TRBJ2-1, with 8 bases aligning to TRBD2. CDR3 length equals 15 residues. Germline trimming cut 0 bases from V and 9 bases from J; bases unmatched to any gene: 7. Germline CDR1 and CDR2: LNHNV and YYDKDF (reference sequence). CDR3 DNA sequence: TGTGCCACCAGCAGAGATCTCGGGAGGGCCGTTGAGCAGTTCTTC. This gives the protein CATSRDLGRAVEQFF.

The V and J genes are TRBV27 and TRBJ2-7; a possible D gene is TRBD2 (5 bases). Germline V gene data show CDR1 as MNHEY and CDR2 as SMNVEV (reference sequence). Trimming shortened V by 1 base and J by 6 bases, and 16 bases separated the two germline ends. CDR3 length equals 15 residues. The CDR3 DNA is TGTGCCAGCAGTTTATTCGGAGGCGTGTATAGCGAGCAGTACTTC. Translated, it gives CASSLFGGVYSEQYF.

The V call is TRBV18, the J call TRBJ2-2, with D maybe TRBD1 (5 bases). Trimming pared 3 bases from V and 8 bases from J, leaving 16 bases between. Germline CDR1 is KGHSH and CDR2 is LQKENI. CDR3 size: 15 residues. The CDR3 loop is CASSPLQANMGELFF. The CDR3 DNA sequence: TGTGCCAGCTCACCGTTACAGGCTAATATGGGGGAGCTGTTTTTT.

This clone has just one count. The chain carries TRBV30 and TRBJ1-4; TRBD1 aligns across 7 bases. The V gene's germline CDR1 is GTSNPN and CDR2 SVGIG (reference sequence). The junction had 11 bases not matched to a gene; V was cut back by 0 bases and J by 7 bases. This CDR3 is built from 16 residues. CDR3 nucleotide sequence: TGTGCCTGGAGTGTACGGAAACAGACAGGGACTGAAAAACTGTTTTTT. Protein sequence: CAWSVRKQTGTEKLFF.

The chain carries TRBV28 and TRBJ1-4; 7 bases are a match to TRBD1. CDR1 and CDR2 from the germline V gene are MDHEN and SYDVKM. Unmatched junction bases numbered 8, after V lost 6 bases and J lost 7 bases. The CDR3 spans 14 residues. The CDR3, as DNA: TGTGCCAGCAGCCTACAAGGGGGCAGTGAAAAACTGTTTTTT. Translation gives CASSLQGGSEKLFF.

The chain employs TRBV11-3 and TRBJ2-7, with 11 bases lining up with TRBD1. The ends lost 2 bases at V and 4 bases at J; junction bases unmatched: 7. The germline CDR1 and CDR2 sequences are SGHNT and YENEEA. The CDR3 is 16 amino acids. The CDR3 spells CASSLSGTGGRYEQYF. The CDR3 bases are TGTGCCAGCAGCTTATCTGGGACAGGGGGGCGGTACGAGCAGTACTTC.

V usage is TRBV5-1 and J usage is TRBJ1-1; TRBD1 matches at 9 bases. CDR1 and CDR2 from the germline V gene are SGHRS and YFSETQ. With 4 bases clipped from V and 10 bases from J, the junction kept 11 bases outside the gene matches. There are 14 residues in the CDR3. The CDR3 region is CASSPPGQGSAAFF. Written as DNA, the CDR3 is TGCGCCAGCAGCCCTCCGGGACAGGGTTCTGCAGCTTTCTTT.

This chain connects TRBV11-1 to TRBJ2-7; TRBD1 is a possible D gene (5 bases). The CDR3 consists of 15 residues. V was pared by 1 base and J by 4 bases, with 14 bases between. Germline V gives CDR1 SGHAT, CDR2 FQDESV (reference sequence). The CDR3: CASSLDGRESYEQYF. The CDR3 nucleotides are TGTGCCAGCAGCTTAGACGGCAGGGAATCTTACGAGCAGTACTTC.